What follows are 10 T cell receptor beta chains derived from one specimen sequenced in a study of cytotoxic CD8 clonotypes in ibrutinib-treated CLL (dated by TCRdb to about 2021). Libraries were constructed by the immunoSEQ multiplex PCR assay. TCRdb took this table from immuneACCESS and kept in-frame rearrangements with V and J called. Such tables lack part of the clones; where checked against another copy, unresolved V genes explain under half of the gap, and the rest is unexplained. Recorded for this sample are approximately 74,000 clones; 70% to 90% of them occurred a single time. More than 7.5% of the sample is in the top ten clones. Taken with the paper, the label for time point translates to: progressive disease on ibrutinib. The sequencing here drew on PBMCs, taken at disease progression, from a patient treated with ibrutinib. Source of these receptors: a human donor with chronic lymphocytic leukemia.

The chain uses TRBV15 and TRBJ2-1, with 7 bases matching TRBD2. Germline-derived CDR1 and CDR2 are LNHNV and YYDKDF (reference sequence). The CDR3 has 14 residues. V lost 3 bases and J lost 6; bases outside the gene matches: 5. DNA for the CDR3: TGTGCCACCAGCAGGCAGCGGGAAAGCAATGAGCAGTTCTTC. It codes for CATSRQRESNEQFF.

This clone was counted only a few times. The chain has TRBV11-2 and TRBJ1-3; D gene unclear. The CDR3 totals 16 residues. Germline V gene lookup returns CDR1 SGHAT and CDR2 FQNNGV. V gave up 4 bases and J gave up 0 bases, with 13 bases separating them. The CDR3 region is CASSSRTDLSGNTIYF. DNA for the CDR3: TGTGCCAGCAGCTCCAGAACCGACCTCTCTGGAAACACCATATATTTT.

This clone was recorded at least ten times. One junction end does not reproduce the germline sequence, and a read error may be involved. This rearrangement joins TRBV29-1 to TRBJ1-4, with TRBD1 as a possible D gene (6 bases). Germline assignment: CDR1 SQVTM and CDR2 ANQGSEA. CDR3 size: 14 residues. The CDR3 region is CSVAGAPANEKLFF. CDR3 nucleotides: TGCAGCGTTGCAGGGGCGCCTGCTAACGAAAAACTGTTTTTT.

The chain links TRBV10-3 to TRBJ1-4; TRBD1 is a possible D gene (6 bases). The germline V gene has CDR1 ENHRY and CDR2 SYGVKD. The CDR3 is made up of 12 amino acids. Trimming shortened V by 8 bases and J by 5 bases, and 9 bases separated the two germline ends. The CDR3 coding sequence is TGTGCCATCGGACAGCACAATGAAAAACTGTTTTTT. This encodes CAIGQHNEKLFF.

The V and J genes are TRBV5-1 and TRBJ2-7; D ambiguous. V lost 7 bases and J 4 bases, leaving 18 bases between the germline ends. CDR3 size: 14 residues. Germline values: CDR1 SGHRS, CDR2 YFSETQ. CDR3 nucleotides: TGCGCCAGCGACCCGGGCCATCCCCCGTACGAGCAGTACTTC. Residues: CASDPGHPPYEQYF.

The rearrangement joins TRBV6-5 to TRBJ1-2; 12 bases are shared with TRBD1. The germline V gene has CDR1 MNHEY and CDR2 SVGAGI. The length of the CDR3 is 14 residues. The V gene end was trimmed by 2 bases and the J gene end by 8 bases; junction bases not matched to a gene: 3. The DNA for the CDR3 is TGTGCCAGCAGTTACGGGACAGGGGGCAGAGGCTACACCTTC. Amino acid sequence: CASSYGTGGRGYTF.

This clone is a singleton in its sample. Here the CDR3 DNA reads TGTGCCAGCACCAAGACTGCAATGGCTCTCTACAATGAGCAGTTCTTC. It specifies CASTKTAMALYNEQFF. The V and J genes are TRBV9 and TRBJ2-1; D is unresolved. CDR1 is SGDLS and CDR2 is YYNGEE in the germline V gene. Trimming left V 6 bases short and J 3 bases short, with 19 bases between. The CDR3 length is 16 residues.

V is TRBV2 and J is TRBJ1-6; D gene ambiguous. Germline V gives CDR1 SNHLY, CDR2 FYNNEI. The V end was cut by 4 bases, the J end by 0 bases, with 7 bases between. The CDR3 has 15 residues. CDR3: CASSGESSYNSPLHF. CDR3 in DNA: TGTGCCAGCAGTGGAGAGAGCTCCTATAATTCACCCCTCCACTTT. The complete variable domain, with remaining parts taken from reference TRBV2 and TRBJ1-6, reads EPEVTQTPSHQVTQMGQEVILRCVPISNHLYFYWYRQILGQKVEFLVSFYNNEISEKSEIFDDQFSVERPDGSNFTLKIRSTKLEDSAMYFCASSGESSYNSPLHFGNGTRLTVT.

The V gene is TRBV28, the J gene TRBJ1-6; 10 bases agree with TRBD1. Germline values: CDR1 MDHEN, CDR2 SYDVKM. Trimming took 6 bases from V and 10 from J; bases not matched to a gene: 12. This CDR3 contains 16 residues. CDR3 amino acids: CASRLPGQGLRSPLHF. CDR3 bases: TGTGCCAGCAGGCTACCGGGACAGGGGTTACGGTCACCCCTCCACTTT.

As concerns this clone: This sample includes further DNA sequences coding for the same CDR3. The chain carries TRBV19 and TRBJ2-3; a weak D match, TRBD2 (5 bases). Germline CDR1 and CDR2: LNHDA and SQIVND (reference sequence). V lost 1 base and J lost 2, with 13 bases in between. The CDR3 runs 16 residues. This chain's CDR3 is CASSIGGRAYTDTQYF. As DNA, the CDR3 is TGTGCCAGTAGTATAGGAGGGCGGGCCTACACAGATACGCAGTATTTT.